This TCR beta chain originates from a study of blood T cell repertoires in COVID-19. Authors' methods: Amplification from reference gene primers served as the basis for estimated nucleated cell counts. Using immunoSEQ multiplex PCR, the repertoire was profiled, and TCRdb retains in-frame clones only, with some absent. The DNA was the basis for D and trimming; V, J and clone size are from that table. Among around 110,000 clones listed, 65% to 80% were seen once. Germline V gives CDR1 SGHTA, CDR2 FQGNSA. The CDR3 runs 12 residues. V lost 5 bases, J lost 10 bases, and 7 bases stayed unmatched. This clone has more than one count but fewer than ten.

The chain has TRBV7-2 and TRBJ1-1, with 7 bases matching TRBD1. The specimen sequenced was peripheral blood. The sequence was obtained from a man aged 70-80 years with acute or convalescent COVID-19. The CDR3 coding sequence is TGTGCCAGCAGCGCAGACAGGGTAGGAGCTTTCTTT. Protein sequence: CASSADRVGAFF.